This is a list of T cell receptor beta chains from one sample in a study of read filtering for tumor transcriptome and immune sequencing. TCRdb re-called the reads with MiXCR, one entry per CDR3 protein. This repertoire shows more than 45,000 distinct CDR3 sequences, 9% to 15% found once; its top ten account for 16%. Sequencing used a population of CD138-negative cells sorted from bone marrow. These receptors were collected from a donor aged 40 or over with multiple myeloma. CDR3s include the opening cysteine and the closing phenylalanine or tryptophan. The order of the fields is V gene, CDR3 protein.

TRBV7-8	CASSPRGTGNTEAFF
TRBV3-1	CASSRSASSYNEQFF
TRBV5-1	CASSPPTTGNTEAFF
TRBV5-1	CASGAGTGRMNTEAFF
TRBV5-1	CASSLSSVYSYNEQFF
TRBV2	CASSELDRRYNEQFF
TRBV20-1	CSARQGIVTNEKLFF
TRBV25-1	CASSVAGFSDGYTF
TRBV6-6	CASLGLAGIEQYF
TRBV20-1	CSASDRIKWGQNTEAFF
TRBV4-2	CASSQRQKIAEAFF
TRBV9	CASSVGWAGDQPQHF
TRBV14	CASKSGTGELFF
TRBV3-1	CASSQAGGGGTEAFF
TRBV20-1	CSARVRDRDFTEAFF
TRBV7-9	CASSLGIGAGINTQYF
TRBV20-1	CSVNQPQHF
TRBV29-1	CSTDSLGVYNEQFF
TRBV24-1	CATSDLSEQFF
TRBV11-2	CASSLTTGTYNEQFF
TRBV20-1	CSARAPGGAYEQYF
TRBV5-1	CASTLTGGVYNEQFF
TRBV7-9	CASSRKTGTGDEKLFF
TRBV20-1	CSAAGGGSGTQYF
TRBV7-9	CASSSQGSSYNEQFF
TRBV7-9	CASNIGTDTEAFF